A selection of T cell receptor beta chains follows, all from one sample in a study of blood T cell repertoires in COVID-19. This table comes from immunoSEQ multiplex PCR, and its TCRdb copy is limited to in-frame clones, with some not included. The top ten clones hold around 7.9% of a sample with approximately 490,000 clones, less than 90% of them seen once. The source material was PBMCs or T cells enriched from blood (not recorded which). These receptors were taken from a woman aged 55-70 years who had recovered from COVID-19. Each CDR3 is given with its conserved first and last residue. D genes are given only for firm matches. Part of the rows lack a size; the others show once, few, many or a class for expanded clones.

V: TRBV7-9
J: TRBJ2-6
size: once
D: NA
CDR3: CASSPGQLWLSGANVLTF
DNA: TGTGCCAGCAGCCCTGGGCAGCTGTGGCTCTCTGGGGCCAACGTCCTGACTTTC

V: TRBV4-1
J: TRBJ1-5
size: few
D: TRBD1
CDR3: CASSQDVQGAGNQPQHF
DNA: TGCGCCAGCAGCCAAGACGTCCAGGGGGCTGGTAATCAGCCCCAGCATTTT

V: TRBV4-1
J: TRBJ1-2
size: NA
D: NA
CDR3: CASSQDYPINYGYTF
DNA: TGCGCCAGCAGCCAAGATTATCCTATAAACTATGGCTACACCTTC

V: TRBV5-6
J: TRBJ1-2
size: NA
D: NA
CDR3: CASSLRAGWVYGYTF
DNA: TGTGCCAGCAGCTTGCGGGCAGGGTGGGTCTATGGCTACACCTTC

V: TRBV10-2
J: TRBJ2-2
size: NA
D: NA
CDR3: CASSLGANTGELFF
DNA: TGCGCCAGCAGTTTAGGAGCGAACACCGGGGAGCTGTTTTTT

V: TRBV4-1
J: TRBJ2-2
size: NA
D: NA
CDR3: CASSPRGADTGELFF
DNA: TGCGCCAGCAGCCCCCGGGGGGCGGACACCGGGGAGCTGTTTTTT

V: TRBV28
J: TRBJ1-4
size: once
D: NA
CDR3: CASSLSRVLGEKLFF
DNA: TGTGCCAGCAGTTTATCCAGGGTCTTAGGGGAAAAACTGTTTTTT

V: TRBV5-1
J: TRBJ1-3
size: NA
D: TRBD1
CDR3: CASSSGQGGNTIYF
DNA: TGCGCCAGCAGCTCAGGACAGGGTGGAAACACCATATATTTT

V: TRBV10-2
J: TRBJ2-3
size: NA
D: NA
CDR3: CASRRSGTDTQYF
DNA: TGCGCCAGCAGACGTTCAGGCACAGATACGCAGTATTTT

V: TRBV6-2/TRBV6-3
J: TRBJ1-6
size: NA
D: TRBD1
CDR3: CASSYSEGGLYNSPLHF
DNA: TGTGCCAGCAGTTACTCGGAAGGGGGCCTTTATAATTCACCCCTCCACTTT

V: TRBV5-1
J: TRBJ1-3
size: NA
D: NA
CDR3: CASTPGGGLSGNTIYF
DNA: TGCGCCAGCACCCCGGGCGGGGGGCTTTCTGGAAACACCATATATTTT

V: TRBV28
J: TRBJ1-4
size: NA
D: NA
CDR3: CASTEGGIREKLFF
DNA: TGTGCCAGCACCGAGGGGGGGATTCGGGAAAAACTGTTTTTT

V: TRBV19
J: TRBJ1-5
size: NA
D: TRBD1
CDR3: CASMGALGQVGQPQHF
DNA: TGTGCCAGTATGGGGGCTTTGGGACAGGTGGGTCAGCCCCAGCATTTT

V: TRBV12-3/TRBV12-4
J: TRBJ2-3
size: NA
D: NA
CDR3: CASRPQGIDTQYF
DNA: TGTGCCAGCAGACCGCAGGGGATAGATACGCAGTATTTT

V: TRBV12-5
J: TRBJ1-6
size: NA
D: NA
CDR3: CASGLGQALSPLHF
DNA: TGTGCTAGTGGTCTTGGCCAGGCGCTCTCACCCCTCCACTTT

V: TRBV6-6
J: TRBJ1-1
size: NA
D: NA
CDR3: CASTAGRSTEAFF
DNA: TGTGCCAGCACCGCAGGGAGGAGCACTGAAGCTTTCTTT

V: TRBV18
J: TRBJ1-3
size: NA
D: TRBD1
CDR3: CASSRQQATGTGGNTIYF
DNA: TGTGCCAGCTCACGACAACAAGCGACAGGGACCGGTGGAAACACCATATATTTT

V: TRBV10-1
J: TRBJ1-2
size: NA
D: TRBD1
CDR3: CASSETDRARGYTF
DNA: TGCGCCAGCAGTGAGACGGACAGGGCCCGTGGCTACACCTTC

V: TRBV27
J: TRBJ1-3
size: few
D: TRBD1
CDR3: CASSLPPDRAEGNTIYF
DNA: TGTGCCAGCAGTTTACCCCCCGACAGGGCGGAGGGAAACACCATATATTTT

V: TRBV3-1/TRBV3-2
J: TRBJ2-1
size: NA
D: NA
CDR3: CASSPGRQTSEQFF
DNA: TGTGCCAGCAGCCCCGGCCGACAGACCTCCGAGCAGTTCTTC

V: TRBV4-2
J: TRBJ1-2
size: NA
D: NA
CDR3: CASSQDAQGGGYTF
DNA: TGTGCCAGCAGCCAAGATGCACAGGGTGGAGGCTACACCTTC

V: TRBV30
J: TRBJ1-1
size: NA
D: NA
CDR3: CAWSLGAGPGTEAFF
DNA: TGTGCCTGGAGTTTGGGGGCAGGGCCCGGAACTGAAGCTTTCTTT

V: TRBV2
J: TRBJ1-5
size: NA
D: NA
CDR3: CASSAQGGGNQPQHF
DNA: TGTGCCAGCAGTGCACAGGGAGGGGGCAATCAGCCCCAGCATTTT

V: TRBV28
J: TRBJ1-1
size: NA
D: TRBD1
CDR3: CASSRQGHTLAFF
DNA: TGTGCCAGCAGTAGACAGGGGCATACCTTGGCTTTCTTT

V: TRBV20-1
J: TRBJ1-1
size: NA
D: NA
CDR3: CSARKTVEAFF
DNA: TGCAGTGCTAGAAAAACAGTCGAAGCTTTCTTT

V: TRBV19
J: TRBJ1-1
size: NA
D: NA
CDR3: CASSIGGRNTEAFF
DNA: TGTGCCAGTAGTATAGGGGGCAGGAACACTGAAGCTTTCTTT

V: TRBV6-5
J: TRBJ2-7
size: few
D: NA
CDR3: CASSYSSQREQYF
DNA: TGTGCCAGCAGTTACTCGAGCCAGCGCGAGCAGTACTTC

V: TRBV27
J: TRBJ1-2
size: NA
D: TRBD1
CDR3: CASSFRGSYGYTF
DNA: TGTGCCAGCAGTTTCAGGGGGTCCTATGGCTACACCTTC

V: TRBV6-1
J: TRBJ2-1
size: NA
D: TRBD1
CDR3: CASSEEGQGWGSYNEQFF
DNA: TGTGCCAGCAGTGAAGAGGGACAGGGTTGGGGCTCCTACAATGAGCAGTTCTTC

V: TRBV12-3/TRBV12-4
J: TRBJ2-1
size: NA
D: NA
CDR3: CASWGGRYEQFF
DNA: TGTGCCAGTTGGGGGGGCAGGTATGAGCAGTTCTTC

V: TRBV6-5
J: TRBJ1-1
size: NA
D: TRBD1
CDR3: CATWLQGAYTEAFF
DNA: TGTGCCACCTGGTTACAGGGGGCTTACACTGAAGCTTTCTTT

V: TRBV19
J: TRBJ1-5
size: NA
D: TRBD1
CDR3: CASRGQGVTTQHF
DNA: TGTGCCAGTAGGGGACAGGGGGTCACGACCCAGCATTTT

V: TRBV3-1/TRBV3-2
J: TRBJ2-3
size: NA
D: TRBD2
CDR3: CASSRASGVGTDTQYF
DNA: TGTGCCAGCAGCCGAGCTAGCGGGGTGGGCACAGATACGCAGTATTTT

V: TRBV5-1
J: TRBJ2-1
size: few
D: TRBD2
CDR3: CASSLTSGESYNEQFF
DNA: TGCGCCAGCAGCTTAACTAGCGGCGAATCCTACAATGAGCAGTTCTTC

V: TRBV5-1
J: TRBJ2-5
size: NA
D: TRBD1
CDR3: CASIRGQGPKQETQYF
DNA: TGCGCCAGCATTCGTGGACAGGGGCCAAAACAAGAGACCCAGTACTTC

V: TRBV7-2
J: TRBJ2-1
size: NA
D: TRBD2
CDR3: CASSLRSAGGTIGNEQFF
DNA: TGTGCCAGCAGCTTAAGATCAGCGGGGGGCACGATAGGAAATGAGCAGTTCTTC

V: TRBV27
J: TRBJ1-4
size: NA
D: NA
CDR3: CASSLWGANEKLFF
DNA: TGTGCCAGCAGTTTATGGGGGGCTAATGAAAAACTGTTTTTT